Listed below are T cell receptor beta chains from one sample, sequenced in a study of CD8 T cells in Susac syndrome. A single record per CDR3 protein comes from TCRdb applying MiXCR to the immunoSEQ multiplex PCR reads. The sample shows roughly 200,000 distinct CDR3 sequences, around 95% of them seen only once. The specimen was CD4+ T cells from PBMCs. The origin of the receptors is a human donor with multiple sclerosis. Both conserved end residues are part of each CDR3. Fields, in order: D gene, J gene, clone size, V gene, CDR3 DNA, CDR3 protein. A D gene is named only where the DNA matches it firmly. For some rows the clone size is stated as once, few or many, or as a class when expanded; others skip it.

. TRBJ2-1 . TRBV20-1 TGCAGTGCTCCTCTGAGGGGGGACAATGAGCAGTTCTTC CSAPLRGDNEQFF
TRBD1 TRBJ1-1 once TRBV30 TGTGCCTGGGGGATAGGGGACAGGATGAACACTGAAGCTTTCTTT CAWGIGDRMNTEAFF
. TRBJ2-3 . TRBV5-1 TGCGCCAGCAGCCCGGACCCGCCGGTAGGCACAGATACGCAGTATTTT CASSPDPPVGTDTQYF
. TRBJ1-1 . TRBV20-1 TGCAGTGCTAGGGCTTGGGGGAACACTGAAGCTTTCTTT CSARAWGNTEAFF
TRBD2 TRBJ2-5 once TRBV4-1 TGCGCCAGCAGCCAAGTTGGGACTAGCGGGGTTGCGGGGACCCAGTACTTC CASSQVGTSGVAGTQYF
. TRBJ1-2 . TRBV14 TGTGCCAGCAGCATGGAAATCCACTATGGCTACACCTTC CASSMEIHYGYTF
. TRBJ2-3 . TRBV25-1 TGTGCCAGCAGTGATGGTAACTCTTGGGACACAGATACGCAGTATTTT CASSDGNSWDTDTQYF
TRBD1 TRBJ2-7 few TRBV29-1 TGCAGCGCTGGACAGGGGTACGAGCAGTACTTC CSAGQGYEQYF
. TRBJ2-5 . TRBV5-1 TGCGCCAGCAGCTTGGACGGTAGCCCCGTCGGAGAGACCCAGTACTTC CASSLDGSPVGETQYF
. TRBJ2-1 . TRBV29-1 TGCAGCGTTGAGAGCGGGTTATCCTACAATGAGCAGTTCTTC CSVESGLSYNEQFF
. TRBJ2-6 . TRBV5-6 TGTGCCAGCAGCCCCGACAGTTCTGGGGCCAACGTCCTGACTTTC CASSPDSSGANVLTF